This paragraph reports one TCR beta chain. Its cognate antigen is unknown. Profiled with immunoSEQ multiplex PCR; TCRdb holds only in-frame clones, not every one. The table records around 9,600 clones, roughly four fifths of them present only once. This sample was taken from a study of PD-1 blockade in classical Hodgkin lymphoma. Study-wide points: When nivolumab was started under 1 year after ASCT, patients were excluded. Newly diagnosed patients were said to have less baseline TCR diversity than healthy donors did. The diversity seen at baseline in complete responders resembled that of newly diagnosed patients. CD4+ TCR diversity climbed significantly by C4D1, unlike CD8+ TCR diversity.

The CDR3 runs to 14 residues. Looked up from germline, CDR1 is WNHNN and CDR2 is SYGVQD (reference sequence). Trimming left V 0 bases short and J 5 bases short, with 10 bases between. Time point reported: cycle 4 day 1 (C4D1), after 6 weeks of nivolumab. Each patient relapsed following autologous stem cell transplantation, and prior brentuximab vedotin exposure differed. It was by magnetic negative selection that CD4+ T cells were purified from thawed PBMCs. The TCR originated in a human donor with classical Hodgkin lymphoma. The chain couples TRBV10-1 to TRBJ1-1; D remains ambiguous. Sequencing used CD4+ T cells from blood, obtained before the fourth cycle of nivolumab. Here the CDR3 reads CASSESGVLTEAFF. CDR3 sequence (DNA): TGCGCCAGCAGTGAGTCTGGGGTTTTGACTGAAGCTTTCTTT.